This T cell receptor (beta chain) was identified in a study of T cell responses to AZD1222 COVID-19 vaccine. Sequenced by immunoSEQ multiplex PCR; TCRdb stores in-frame clones only, minus some. The table has about 110,000 clones, about 85% seen once. Study results and caveats: Receipt of two AZD1222 doses was followed by a rise in Spike-specific TCR breadth and depth.

Notes on this clone: Its antigen is still unknown.

Sequencing used peripheral blood, obtained on day 0 of AZD1222 vaccination. This sequence originates from an adult in good health.

CDR3 region: CASSSLGLQGDEQYF. CDR3 bases: TGCGCCAGCAGCTCGCTGGGACTCCAGGGAGACGAGCAGTACTTC. The J gene is TRBJ2-7, the V gene TRBV5-1; D may be TRBD2 (6 bases). Germline CDR1 is SGHRS and CDR2 is YFSETQ. This CDR3 comprises 15 residues. Deletions cut 3 bases from V and 5 bases from J, with 18 bases between.